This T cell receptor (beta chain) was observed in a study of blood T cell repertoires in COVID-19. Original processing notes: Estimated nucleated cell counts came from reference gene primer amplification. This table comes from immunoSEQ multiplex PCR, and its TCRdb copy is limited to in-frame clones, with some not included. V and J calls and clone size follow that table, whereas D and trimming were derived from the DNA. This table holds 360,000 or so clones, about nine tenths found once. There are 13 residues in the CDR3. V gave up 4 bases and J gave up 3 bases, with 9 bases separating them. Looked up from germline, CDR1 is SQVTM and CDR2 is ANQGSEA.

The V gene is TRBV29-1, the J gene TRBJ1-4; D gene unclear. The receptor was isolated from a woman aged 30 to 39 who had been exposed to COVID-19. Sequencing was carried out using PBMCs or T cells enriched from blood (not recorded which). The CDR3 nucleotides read TGCAGCGTTGTAGTAGAGGCTAATGAAAAACTGTTTTTT. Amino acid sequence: CSVVVEANEKLFF.